These 14 T cell receptor beta chains came from one sample sequenced in a study of sequential checkpoint blockade in melanoma. Sequencing used immunoSEQ multiplex PCR; TCRdb keeps in-frame clones, though not all of them. The data hold fewer than 15,000 clones, with 21% observed a single time. The treatment: randomized to nivolumab then ipilimumab (arm A) or the reverse (arm B). The material sequenced was tumor tissue (inferred from file names), taken from a patient given nivolumab and ipilimumab in sequence. Receptors were obtained from a human donor with melanoma.

The rearrangement uses TRBV14 and TRBJ1-1; D uncertain. Germline loops: CDR1 SGHDN, CDR2 FVKESK. This CDR3 is built from 15 residues. Trimming cost V 3 bases and J 1 base, with 12 bases left between them. This CDR3 is CASSHLTVGNTEAFF. DNA of the CDR3: TGTGCCAGCAGCCACCTGACCGTAGGGAACACTGAAGCTTTCTTT.

In its sample, this clone ranks as medium-sized. J is TRBJ2-7 and V is TRBV6-8; the D gene is possibly TRBD1 (6 bases). This CDR3 spans 12 amino acids. The V gene lost 8 bases and the J gene lost 5 bases, with 13 bases spanning the gap. The V gene's germline CDR1 is MNHGY and CDR2 SAAAGT. The CDR3 region is CASRTVSHEQYF. CDR3 in DNA: TGTGCCAGCCGGACAGTATCCCACGAGCAGTACTTC.

This clone has only a few counts. The rearrangement joins TRBV6-8 to TRBJ1-3; D uncertain. CDR3 length: 14 residues. Deletions cut 7 bases from V and 3 bases from J, with 13 bases between. The germline gives CDR1 MNHGY, CDR2 SAAAGT. CDR3 protein: CASNPGTGGNTIYF. CDR3 in DNA: TGTGCCAGCAACCCTGGAACGGGTGGAAACACCATATATTTT.

A single count supports this clone. The V call is TRBV5-1, the J call TRBJ2-1; D unclear. The germline V and J ends were trimmed by 2 bases and 0 bases, with 9 bases remaining between them. This CDR3 contains 15 residues. Germline V gene sequence: CDR1 SGHRS, CDR2 YFSETQ. DNA for the CDR3: TGCGCCAGCAGCTTTGTCCAGAGCTCCTACAATGAGCAGTTCTTC. Amino acids: CASSFVQSSYNEQFF. Full variable domain (rest looked up from reference TRBV5-1 and TRBJ2-1): KAGVTQTPRYLIKTRGQQVTLSCSPISGHRSVSWYQQTPGQGLQFLFEYFSETQRNKGNFPGRFSGRQFSNSRSEMNVSTLELGDSALYLCASSFVQSSYNEQFFGPGTRLTVL.

Many counts were recorded for this clone. The chain employs TRBV9 and TRBJ2-7; the D gene is possibly TRBD1 (5 bases). The germline V gene has CDR1 SGDLS and CDR2 YYNGEE. CDR3 length: 14 residues. Trimming pared 6 bases from V and 5 bases from J, leaving 18 bases between. CDR3 DNA: TGTGCCAGCAACCCCTCAGGGTTTGAGGACGAGCAGTACTTC. Residues: CASNPSGFEDEQYF.

The table lists this clone with a few counts. This sequence joins TRBV5-1 and TRBJ1-1; D is uncertain. Per germline, CDR1 SGHRS and CDR2 YFSETQ. The CDR3 has 14 amino acids. V was trimmed by 0 bases and J by 7 bases, leaving 13 bases between them. CDR3 in DNA: TGCGCCAGCAGCTTGGCGGGGTCGGGGTTTGAAGCTTTCTTT. Amino acid sequence: CASSLAGSGFEAFF.

This clone was picked up one time. This chain links TRBV5-1 with TRBJ1-1; D may be TRBD1 (5 bases). Germline V lookup: CDR1 SGHRS, CDR2 YFSETQ. The CDR3 length is 14 residues. Trimming took off 4 bases at V and 5 bases at J, with 15 bases between the two ends. The CDR3: CASSSISGVTEAFF. In DNA form, the CDR3 reads TGCGCCAGCAGCAGCATCTCGGGGGTGACTGAAGCTTTCTTT.

The chain joins TRBV19 to TRBJ2-3; 7 bases are shared with TRBD2. The germline V gene encodes CDR1 LNHDA and CDR2 SQIVND (reference sequence). V shed 9 bases and J 2 bases; nucleotides not matched to a gene: 8. The CDR3 has 14 residues. The chain's CDR3 is CASGTTSNTDTQYF. In DNA form, the CDR3 reads TGTGCCAGCGGGACTACCTCCAACACAGATACGCAGTATTTT.

This clone was seen repeatedly, ten times or more. The chain employs TRBV11-3 and TRBJ1-1, with unresolved D. The V gene lost 4 bases and the J gene lost 0 bases, with 12 bases spanning the gap. CDR1 SGHNT and CDR2 YENEEA come from the germline V gene. The CDR3 loop spans 15 amino acids. The chain's CDR3 is CASSSRGVVNTEAFF. CDR3 sequence (DNA): TGTGCCAGCAGCTCCCGGGGAGTAGTGAACACTGAAGCTTTCTTT.

As DNA, the CDR3 is TGTGCCAGCAGTTACTTGAGCGCTGGAGGTGAGCAGTTCTTC. It translates to CASSYLSAGGEQFF. The chain uses TRBV6-8 and TRBJ2-1, with D possibly TRBD2 on 5 matching bases. Germline loops: CDR1 MNHGY, CDR2 SAAAGT. The CDR3 runs 14 residues. V was trimmed by 1 base and J by 9 bases, leaving 13 bases between them.

This clone is medium-sized (0.01 to 0.1%). The chain recombines TRBV6-8 with TRBJ1-2; 11 bases match TRBD1. Germline V gene lookup returns CDR1 MNHGY and CDR2 SAAAGT. The CDR3 loop spans 12 amino acids. J lost 12 bases, V lost 11 bases, and 11 bases had no gene match. CDR3 amino acids: CACDGQGARHTF. The CDR3 DNA reads TGTGCCTGTGATGGACAGGGGGCCCGGCACACCTTC.

In its sample, this clone was seen many times. This chain connects TRBV6-8 to TRBJ2-4, with no clear D. CDR3 length: 13 residues. The germline CDR1 and CDR2 sequences are MNHGY and SAAAGT. V was trimmed by 0 bases and J by 15 bases, leaving 15 bases between them. The CDR3 reads CASSYSDRGTRYF. CDR3 nucleotides: TGTGCCAGCAGTTACTCGGATCGCGGCACGCGGTACTTC.

The chain carries TRBV6-8 and TRBJ1-6; D may be TRBD1 (5 bases). Germline lookup yields CDR1 MNHGY and CDR2 SAAAGT. This CDR3 has 15 residues. Trimming removed 6 bases from V and 3 bases from J, with 12 bases in between. The CDR3 here is CASRPGTFYNSPLHF. The CDR3 region has the DNA TGTGCCAGCAGGCCCGGGACCTTCTATAATTCACCCCTCCACTTT.

By share of the sample, this clone is medium-sized. The chain joins TRBV11-3 to TRBJ2-1; TRBD2 matches 15 bases. With V trimmed by 4 bases and J by 7 bases, 14 bases remained unmatched. Germline CDR1 and CDR2: SGHNT and YENEEA. CDR3 length: 19 residues. The CDR3 DNA reads as TGTGCCAGCAGCTCTTTCAGACGGACTAGCGGGAGGGCCATGAATGAGCAGTTCTTC. It encodes CASSSFRRTSGRAMNEQFF.